This T cell receptor (beta chain) originates from a study of T cells in localized non-small cell lung cancer. Study-wide findings and caveats: Uninvolved adjacent lung had more T cell clonality than any other tissue, topping tumor.

Concerning this clone itself: Its target is unknown.

The germline V gene encodes CDR1 SGHTA and CDR2 FQGNSA. V lost 5 bases, J lost 5 bases, and 4 bases stayed unmatched. The CDR3 sequence is 15 residues long. Profiling relied on immunoSEQ multiplex PCR, and the TCRdb table lists in-frame clones only, not all of them. Among fewer than 40,000 clones listed, nearly 80% were seen once. Source: peripheral blood, taken before any cancer treatment. J is TRBJ2-5 and V is TRBV7-2, with 14 bases that match TRBD2. The sequence was obtained from a male donor at least 60 years old with stage II squamous cell lung carcinoma. CDR3 nucleotides: TGTGCCAGCAGCCCGGGACTAGCGGGGGAGGAGACCCAGTACTTC. It encodes CASSPGLAGEETQYF.